Listed here are 23 T cell receptor beta chains from one sample, sequenced in a study of blood T cell repertoires in COVID-19 (dated by TCRdb to the early 2020s). Library generation was performed with the immunoSEQ multiplex PCR assay. Entries here come from immuneACCESS through TCRdb and include only in-frame sequences with V and J called. Some clones fail to appear in such tables; in the studies checked, an unresolved V gene covers under half of the shortfall, and the cause of the remainder is unknown. In all, the sample holds a few hundred thousand clones, and about 92% of those were seen once. The ten most abundant clones make up around 18% of the sample. What was sequenced was PBMCs or T cells enriched from blood (not recorded which). The receptors stem from a woman aged 25 to 45 who had recovered from COVID-19.

This rearrangement joins TRBV4-1 to TRBJ1-1; TRBD1 matches 7 bases. This CDR3 is 15 amino acids long. Germline V CDR1 and CDR2: MGHRA, YSYEKL. V shed 2 bases and J 2 bases; nucleotides not matched to a gene: 5. The CDR3 DNA is TGCGCCAGCAGCCAAAAGGGGGCAGGTAACACTGAAGCTTTCTTT. It codes for CASSQKGAGNTEAFF.

CDR3 DNA: TGTGCCAGCTCACCACTGGAGACAGTTGGCACTGAAGCTTTCTTT. Its protein is CASSPLETVGTEAFF. The rearrangement links TRBV18 to TRBJ1-1; a possible D gene is TRBD1 (5 bases). Looked up from germline, CDR1 is KGHSH and CDR2 is LQKENI. CDR3 length: 15 amino acids. Deletions cut 1 base from V and 4 bases from J, with 13 bases between.

This clone turned up a few times. The chain uses TRBV27 and TRBJ1-1; 8 bases map to TRBD1. The CDR3 sequence is 13 residues long. J lost 4 bases, V lost 6 bases, and 4 bases had no gene match. The germline V gene has CDR1 MNHEY and CDR2 SMNVEV (reference sequence). CDR3 sequence reads: CASRQQGVTEAFF. DNA for the CDR3: TGTGCCAGCAGACAACAGGGGGTCACTGAAGCTTTCTTT.

The chain is built from TRBV6-2 or TRBV6-3 and TRBJ2-7, with TRBD1 identical over 7 bases. The CDR3 sequence is 15 residues long. Germline trimming cut 0 bases from V and 1 base from J; bases unmatched to any gene: 3. Germline V gene data show CDR1 as MNHEY and CDR2 as SVGEGT. This chain's CDR3 is CASSYSKQGSYEQYF. The CDR3 nucleotides are TGTGCCAGCAGTTACTCGAAACAGGGGTCCTACGAGCAGTACTTC.

This clone was picked up one time. The rearrangement links TRBV9 to TRBJ2-1; TRBD2 agrees at 9 bases. The V gene end was trimmed by 3 bases and the J gene end by 9 bases; junction bases not matched to a gene: 7. Per the germline V gene, CDR1 is SGDLS and CDR2 is YYNGEE. The CDR3 sequence is 14 residues long. CDR3 DNA: TGTGCCAGCAGCGGTAGCGGGAGAGGGCTTGAGCAGTTCTTC. Translation gives CASSGSGRGLEQFF.

This clone was seen a single time. The chain carries TRBV7-9 and TRBJ2-1; 10 bases are shared with TRBD1. Trimming at V came to 10 bases and at J to 6 bases, leaving 6 bases not matched to a gene. Germline-derived CDR1 and CDR2 are SEHNR and FQNEAQ (reference sequence). The length of the CDR3 is 13 residues. The CDR3 region is CATRTGGGNEQFF. CDR3 nucleotide sequence: TGTGCCACCAGGACAGGGGGAGGCAATGAGCAGTTCTTC.

V gene TRBV5-4 combines with J gene TRBJ2-4; 10 bases are a match to TRBD1. Germline V gene lookup returns CDR1 SGHNT and CDR2 YYREEE (reference sequence). This CDR3 has 14 amino acids. The junction had 5 bases not matched to a gene; V was cut back by 3 bases and J by 8 bases. For the CDR3, the DNA is TGTGCCAGCAGCTCCCGGGACAGGGGAGACATTCAGTACTTC. This sequence encodes CASSSRDRGDIQYF.

The chain combines TRBV18 with TRBJ1-4; D unclear. Germline V gene lookup returns CDR1 KGHSH and CDR2 LQKENI. Trimming removed 3 bases from V and 8 bases from J, with 7 bases in between. The CDR3 totals 12 residues. CDR3 region: CASSPQREKLFF. CDR3 DNA sequence: TGTGCCAGCTCACCGCAGAGGGAAAAACTGTTTTTT.

The V call is TRBV3-1 (or the pseudogene TRBV3-2), the J call TRBJ2-1; 12 bases align to TRBD2. The V gene's germline CDR1 is LGHDT and CDR2 YNNKEL (reference sequence). CDR3 length equals 15 residues. V dropped 1 base and J dropped 5; count of bases not matched to a gene: 0. The CDR3 coding sequence is TGTGCCAGCAGCCAAGGACTAGCGGGGGACAATGAGCAGTTCTTC. It is translated as CASSQGLAGDNEQFF.

The gene calls are TRBV6-2 or TRBV6-3 and TRBJ2-1; 11 bases are shared with TRBD2. The trim removed 6 bases at V and 6 bases at J, leaving 10 bases unmatched. Germline V CDR1 and CDR2: MNHEY, SVGEGT. This CDR3 comprises 16 residues. CDR3: CASSRATSGGLNEQFF. CDR3 bases: TGTGCCAGCAGCCGAGCCACTAGCGGGGGCCTCAATGAGCAGTTCTTC.

This chain joins TRBV28 and TRBJ1-1, with D perhaps matching TRBD1 (5 bases). Germline loops: CDR1 MDHEN, CDR2 SYDVKM. This CDR3 spans 14 amino acids. V lost 6 bases, J lost 3 bases, and 14 bases lay in between. The CDR3 sequence: CASSQWGRDTEAFF. The CDR3 nucleotides read TGTGCCAGCAGCCAATGGGGCAGGGACACTGAAGCTTTCTTT.

The chain couples TRBV11-2 to TRBJ2-7; maybe TRBD1 (5 bases). This CDR3 is 13 amino acids long. V dropped 6 bases and J dropped 3 bases, with 12 bases sitting between them. The germline CDR1 and CDR2 sequences are SGHAT and FQNNGV. The CDR3 coding sequence is TGTGCCAGCAGGTGGCAGGGTCACTACGAGCAGTACTTC. It encodes CASRWQGHYEQYF.

V and J are TRBV19 and TRBJ1-4, with D maybe TRBD1 (5 bases). The CDR3 consists of 14 residues. V lost 3 bases and J 7 bases, leaving 12 bases between the germline ends. Germline assignment: CDR1 LNHDA and CDR2 SQIVND (reference sequence). The CDR3 protein is CASSIRGHSEKLFF. The CDR3 DNA reads as TGTGCCAGTAGTATTCGAGGACACAGTGAAAAACTGTTTTTT.

The chain has TRBV25-1 and TRBJ2-3; TRBD1 is a possible D gene (5 bases). Per germline, CDR1 MGHDK and CDR2 SYGVNS. The CDR3 has 15 residues. V dropped 5 bases and J dropped 6 bases, with 18 bases sitting between them. The CDR3 DNA sequence: TGTGCCAGCAGTCGCTTCAGGGCTTCGTCGGATACGCAGTATTTT. Protein sequence: CASSRFRASSDTQYF.

The V gene is TRBV5-1, the J gene TRBJ1-1; D is possibly TRBD1 (5 bases). CDR1 is SGHRS, CDR2 YFSETQ, per germline. V was shortened by 1 base and J by 6 bases, with 13 bases between the two germline ends. There are 14 residues in the CDR3. CDR3 in DNA: TGCGCCAGCAGCTTGCACGGGGGAGACGCTGAAGCTTTCTTT. It translates to CASSLHGGDAEAFF.

The chain combines TRBV4-3 with TRBJ2-1; D possibly corresponds to TRBD1 (5 bases). CDR3 length: 15 residues. The V gene lost 1 base and the J gene lost 4 bases, with 11 bases spanning the gap. Germline V lookup: CDR1 LGHNA, CDR2 YSLEER. CDR3 in amino acids: CASSQARGLYNEQFF. DNA of the CDR3: TGCGCCAGCAGCCAAGCTAGGGGTCTTTACAATGAGCAGTTCTTC.

This clone was recorded only once. V gene TRBV28 combines with J gene TRBJ2-1; 10 nucleotides agree with TRBD2. Germline V lookup: CDR1 MDHEN, CDR2 SYDVKM. CDR3 length: 14 amino acids. Losses at the gene ends were 4 bases for V and 8 bases for J; bases not matched to a gene: 5. CDR3 loop: CASSSPGLAYEQFF. In DNA, the CDR3 is TGTGCCAGCAGTTCGCCGGGACTAGCGTATGAGCAGTTCTTC.

V usage is TRBV9 and J usage is TRBJ2-7, with 11 positions matching TRBD2. The CDR3 sequence is 16 residues long. Germline V lookup: CDR1 SGDLS, CDR2 YYNGEE. V shed 1 base, J shed 7 bases, and the junction held 10 bases outside the gene matches. The CDR3 DNA follows: TGTGCCAGCAGCGTAAGTTCTAGCGGGGGGACGGGGGAGCAGTACTTC. Translating it yields CASSVSSSGGTGEQYF. Using reference TRBV9 and TRBJ2-7 for the parts outside the CDR3, the full variable domain is DSGVTQTPKHLITATGQRVTLRCSPRSGDLSVYWYQQSLDQGLQFLIQYYNGEERAKGNILERFSAQQFPDLHSELNLSSLELGDSALYFCASSVSSSGGTGEQYFGPGTRLTVT.

This sequence joins TRBV5-6 and TRBJ2-1; TRBD1 matches 7 bases. CDR1 is SGHDT, CDR2 YYEEEE, per germline. CDR3 size: 13 residues. With 4 bases clipped from V and 8 bases from J, the junction kept 6 bases outside the gene matches. The CDR3 region has the DNA TGTGCCAGCAGCAAGGGACAGATGGATGAGCAGTTCTTC. This translates into CASSKGQMDEQFF.

The chain is built from TRBV19 and TRBJ2-1; possible D gene TRBD1, 6 bases. The length of the CDR3 is 19 residues. V lost 6 bases and J 0 bases, leaving 24 bases between the germline ends. Germline-derived CDR1 and CDR2 are LNHDA and SQIVND (reference sequence). CDR3 sequence (DNA): TGTGCCAGTAGCAACCCGACAGGTAGAGCGTTTAGCTCCTACAATGAGCAGTTCTTC. Translation: CASSNPTGRAFSSYNEQFF. Full variable domain (remainder filled in from reference TRBV19 and TRBJ2-1): DGGITQSPKYLFRKEGQNVTLSCEQNLNHDAMYWYRQDPGQGLRLIYYSQIVNDFQKGDIAEGYSVSREKKESFPLTVTSAQKNPTAFYLCASSNPTGRAFSSYNEQFFGPGTRLTVL.

The V and J genes are TRBV28 and TRBJ2-4, with D perhaps TRBD2 (7 bases). The germline gives CDR1 MDHEN, CDR2 SYDVKM. Trimming took 4 bases from V and 2 from J, leaving 9 bases between them. The length of the CDR3 is 14 residues. The CDR3 coding sequence is TGTGCCAGCAGTTCGGGGGGCACCAAAAACATTCAGTACTTC. It translates to CASSSGGTKNIQYF. Drawing the rest from reference TRBV28 and TRBJ2-4, the complete variable domain is DVKVTQSSRYLVKRTGEKVFLECVQDMDHENMFWYRQDPGLGLRLIYFSYDVKMKEKGDIPEGYSVSREKKERFSLILESASTNQTSMYLCASSSGGTKNIQYFGAGTRLSVL.

The V and J genes are TRBV19 and TRBJ1-2, with D uncertain. CDR1 and CDR2 (germline): LNHDA, SQIVND (reference sequence). The V end lost 8 bases, the J end lost 7 bases, and 11 bases lay between the germline ends. The CDR3 extends over 11 amino acids. CDR3 DNA sequence: TGTGCCAGTCGGGAGGGTGGTGGCTACACCTTC. Protein: CASREGGGYTF.

The J gene is TRBJ2-6, the V gene TRBV6-5, with 7 bases matching TRBD1. The CDR3 runs 15 residues. The germline V gene has CDR1 MNHEY and CDR2 SVGAGI. V shed 8 bases and J 0 bases; nucleotides not matched to a gene: 4. The CDR3 nucleotides are TGTGCCAGCGGGACAGTCCCCTCTGGGGCCAACGTCCTGACTTTC. Translation: CASGTVPSGANVLTF.